This record concerns one T cell receptor beta chain sequence. The antigen is not known. The sample is drawn from a study of cytomegalovirus exposure and HLA in healthy donors. The study, taken as a whole, reports: An analysis done earlier found most TCR beta V segments productive about 90% or about 30% of the time. Later analysis demonstrated an association between a missense DCLRE1C variant and TCR beta V- and J-gene trimming. Reportedly, a later analysis found an Asian-associated ancestry cluster had fewer N-insertions than the approximately 670-donor mean.

Primers: 60 Vbeta forward and 13 Jbeta reverse. This table comes from immunoSEQ multiplex PCR, and its TCRdb copy is limited to in-frame clones, with some not included. The sample has tens of thousands of clones, around 71% seen once. The germline V gene encodes CDR1 SEHNR and CDR2 FQNEAQ (reference sequence). This CDR3 contains 18 residues. The V gene end was trimmed by 5 bases and the J gene end by 1 base; junction bases not matched to a gene: 12. This receptor was obtained from a man between 25 and 39 years old in good health and CMV-seronegative. The sample was PBMCs. V usage is TRBV7-9 and J usage is TRBJ2-1, with TRBD2 identical over 9 bases. CDR3 DNA sequence: TGTGCCAGCAGCACCCCAGTCCTGACTAGCGGTTCCTACAATGAGCAGTTCTTC. Residues: CASSTPVLTSGSYNEQFF.